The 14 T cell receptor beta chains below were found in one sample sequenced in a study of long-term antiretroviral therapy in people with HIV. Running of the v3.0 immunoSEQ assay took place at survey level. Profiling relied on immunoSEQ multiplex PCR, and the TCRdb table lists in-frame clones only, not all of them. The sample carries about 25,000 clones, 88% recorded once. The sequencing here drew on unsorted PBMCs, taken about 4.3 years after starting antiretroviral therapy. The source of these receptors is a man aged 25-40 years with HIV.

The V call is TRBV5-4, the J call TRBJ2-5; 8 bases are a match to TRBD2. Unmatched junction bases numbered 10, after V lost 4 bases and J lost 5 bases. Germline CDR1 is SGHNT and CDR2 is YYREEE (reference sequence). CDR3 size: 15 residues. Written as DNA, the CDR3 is TGTGCCAGCAGCATATTCGGGGGGGCGGAGGAGACCCAGTACTTC. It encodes CASSIFGGAEETQYF.

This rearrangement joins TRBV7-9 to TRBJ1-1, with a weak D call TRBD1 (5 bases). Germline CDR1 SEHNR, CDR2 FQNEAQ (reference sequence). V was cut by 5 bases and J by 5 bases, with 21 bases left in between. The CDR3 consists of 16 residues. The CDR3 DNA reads TGTGCCAGCAGCCCCTCGCAGGGTAGGTCATTTACTGAAGCTTTCTTT. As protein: CASSPSQGRSFTEAFF. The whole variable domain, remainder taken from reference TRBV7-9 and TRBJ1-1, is DTGVSQNPRHKITKRGQNVTFRCDPISEHNRLYWYRQTLGQGPEFLTYFQNEAQLEKSRLLSDRFSAERPKGSFSTLEIQRTEQGDSAMYLCASSPSQGRSFTEAFFGQGTRLTVV.

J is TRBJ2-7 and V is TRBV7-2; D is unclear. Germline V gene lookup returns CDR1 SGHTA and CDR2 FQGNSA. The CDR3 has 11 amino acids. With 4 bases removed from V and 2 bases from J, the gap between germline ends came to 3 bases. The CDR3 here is CASSSAYEQYF. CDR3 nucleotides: TGTGCCAGCAGCTCCGCCTACGAGCAGTACTTC.

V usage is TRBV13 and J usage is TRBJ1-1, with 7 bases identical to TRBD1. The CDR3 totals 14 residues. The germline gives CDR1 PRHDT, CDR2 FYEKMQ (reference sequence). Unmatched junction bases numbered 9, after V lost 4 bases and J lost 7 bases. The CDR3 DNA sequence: TGTGCCAGCAGCTCCGGGACAGAAGAGGGTGAAGCTTTCTTT. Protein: CASSSGTEEGEAFF.

CDR3 nucleotides: TGTGCCAGCAGTTTATCAATTGGTACGGTCGGCTACACCTTC. Encoded protein: CASSLSIGTVGYTF. This rearrangement joins TRBV27 to TRBJ1-2; D not certain. Trimming removed 0 bases from V and 8 bases from J, with 13 bases in between. The CDR3 totals 14 residues. Germline assignment: CDR1 MNHEY and CDR2 SMNVEV (reference sequence).

CDR3 DNA: TGTGCCAGCAGTGAAGGGCTCGAGGGAAGCACTGAAGCTTTCTTT. Translation: CASSEGLEGSTEAFF. This chain links TRBV25-1 with TRBJ1-1; no definite D call. This CDR3 has 15 amino acids. With 2 bases removed from V and 4 bases from J, the gap between germline ends came to 14 bases. Germline lookup yields CDR1 MGHDK and CDR2 SYGVNS.

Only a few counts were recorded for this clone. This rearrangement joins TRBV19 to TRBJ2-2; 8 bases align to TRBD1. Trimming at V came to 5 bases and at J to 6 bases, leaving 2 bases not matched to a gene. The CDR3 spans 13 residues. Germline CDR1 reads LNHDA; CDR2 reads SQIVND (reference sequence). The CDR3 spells CASSPTGAGELFF. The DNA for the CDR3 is TGTGCCAGTAGTCCGACAGGGGCCGGGGAGCTGTTTTTT.

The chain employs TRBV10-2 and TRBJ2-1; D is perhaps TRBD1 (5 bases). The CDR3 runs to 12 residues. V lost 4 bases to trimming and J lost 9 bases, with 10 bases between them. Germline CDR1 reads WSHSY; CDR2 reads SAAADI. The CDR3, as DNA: TGCGCCAGCAGTGTTCAGGGCACTGAGCAGTTCTTC. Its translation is CASSVQGTEQFF.

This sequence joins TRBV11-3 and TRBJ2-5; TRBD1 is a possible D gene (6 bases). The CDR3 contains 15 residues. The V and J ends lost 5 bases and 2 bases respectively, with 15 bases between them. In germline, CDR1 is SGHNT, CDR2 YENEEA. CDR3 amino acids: CASSLAWGRQETQYF. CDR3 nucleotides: TGTGCCAGCAGCCTCGCTTGGGGGCGGCAAGAGACCCAGTACTTC. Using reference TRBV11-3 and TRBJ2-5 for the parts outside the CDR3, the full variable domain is EAGVVQSPRYKIIEKKQPVAFWCNPISGHNTLYWYLQNLGQGPELLIRYENEEAVDDSQLPKDRFSAERLKGVDSTLKIQPAELGDSAVYLCASSLAWGRQETQYFGPGTRLLVL.

The CDR3 is CSVTGSQETQYF. CDR3 bases: TGCAGCGTGACAGGGAGCCAAGAGACCCAGTACTTC. The chain employs TRBV29-1 and TRBJ2-5; 7 bases agree with TRBD1. There are 12 residues in the CDR3. The ends lost 6 bases at V and 1 base at J; junction bases unmatched: 2. The V gene's germline CDR1 is SQVTM and CDR2 ANQGSEA.

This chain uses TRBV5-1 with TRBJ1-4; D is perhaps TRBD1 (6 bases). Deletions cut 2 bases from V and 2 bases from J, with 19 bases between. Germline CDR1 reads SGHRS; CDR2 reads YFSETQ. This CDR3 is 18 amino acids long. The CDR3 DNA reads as TGCGCCAGCAGCTTTGGTGTTCAGGGGATGAGGACTAATGAAAAACTGTTTTTT. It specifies CASSFGVQGMRTNEKLFF.

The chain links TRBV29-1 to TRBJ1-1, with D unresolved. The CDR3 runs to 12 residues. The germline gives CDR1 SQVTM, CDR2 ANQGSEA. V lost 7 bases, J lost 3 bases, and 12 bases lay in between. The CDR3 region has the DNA TGCAGCGGATCGGCCTATGACACTGAAGCTTTCTTT. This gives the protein CSGSAYDTEAFF.

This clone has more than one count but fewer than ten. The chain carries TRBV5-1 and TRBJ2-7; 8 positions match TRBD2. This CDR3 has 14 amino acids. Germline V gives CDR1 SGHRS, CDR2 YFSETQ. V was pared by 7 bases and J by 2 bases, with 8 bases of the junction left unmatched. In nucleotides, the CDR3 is TGCGCCAGCGGAAGCGGGAGTGTCGCCTACGAGCAGTACTTC. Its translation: CASGSGSVAYEQYF.

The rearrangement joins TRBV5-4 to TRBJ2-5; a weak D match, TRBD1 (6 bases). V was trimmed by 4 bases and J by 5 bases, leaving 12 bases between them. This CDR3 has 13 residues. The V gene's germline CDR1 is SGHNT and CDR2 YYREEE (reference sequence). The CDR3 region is CASSKGGGETQYF. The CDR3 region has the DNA TGTGCCAGCAGCAAAGGGGGTGGGGAGACCCAGTACTTC.